Detailed here is one TCR beta chain. TCRdb's table, derived via immunoSEQ multiplex PCR, lists solely in-frame clones and lacks some. In the table there are under 75,000 clones, 75% to 90% of which are singletons. This sample is drawn from a study of blood T cell repertoires in COVID-19. CDR3 size: 16 residues. Trimming at V came to 3 bases and at J to 5 bases, leaving 11 bases not matched to a gene. The germline V gene encodes CDR1 SGHAT and CDR2 FQNNGV. Input material: peripheral blood. The chain joins TRBV11-2 to TRBJ1-1; TRBD1 aligns across 8 bases. This receptor was identified in a human donor in a cohort sampled during active COVID-19. The CDR3 sequence is CASSFGRQGLRTEAFF. The CDR3 DNA follows: TGTGCCAGCAGCTTCGGGCGACAGGGGTTGAGAACTGAAGCTTTCTTT.